This passage covers 2 T cell receptor beta chains from one sample sequenced in a study of cytomegalovirus exposure and HLA in healthy donors. With 60 Vbeta and 13 Jbeta primers, the PCR was carried out. The assay was immunoSEQ multiplex PCR, and TCRdb's table has in-frame clones only and misses some. The profile shows 75,000 to 90,000 clones, around 79% of them singletons. The specimen was PBMCs. These receptors all come from a human donor in good health.

This clone has more than one count but fewer than ten. The rearrangement joins TRBV30 to TRBJ1-5, with unresolved D. The CDR3 extends over 13 amino acids. Trimming stripped 0 bases from V and 7 bases from J, with 10 bases between. Per the germline V gene, CDR1 is GTSNPN and CDR2 is SVGIG (reference sequence). The CDR3 loop reads CAWSVRGEQPQHF. The CDR3 region has the DNA TGTGCCTGGAGTGTACGCGGGGAACAGCCCCAGCATTTT.

This sequence joins TRBV5-4 and TRBJ2-5; 8 nucleotides align to TRBD2. Losses at the gene ends were 0 bases for V and 2 bases for J; bases not matched to a gene: 3. The germline gives CDR1 SGHNT, CDR2 YYREEE (reference sequence). The CDR3 consists of 15 residues. The CDR3 sequence: CASSLATGGQETQYF. CDR3 nucleotide sequence: TGTGCCAGCAGCTTGGCCACGGGGGGGCAAGAGACCCAGTACTTC.